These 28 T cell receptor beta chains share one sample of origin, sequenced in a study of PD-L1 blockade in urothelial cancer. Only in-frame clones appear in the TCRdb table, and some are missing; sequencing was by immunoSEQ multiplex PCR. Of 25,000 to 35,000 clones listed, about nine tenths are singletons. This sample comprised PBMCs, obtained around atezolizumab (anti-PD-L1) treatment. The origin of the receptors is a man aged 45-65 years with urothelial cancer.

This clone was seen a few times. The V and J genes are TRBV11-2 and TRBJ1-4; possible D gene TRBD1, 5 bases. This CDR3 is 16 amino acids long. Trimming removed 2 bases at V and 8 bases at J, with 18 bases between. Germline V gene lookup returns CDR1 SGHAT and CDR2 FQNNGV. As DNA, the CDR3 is TGTGCCAGCAGCTTATCTGGCCACGGGGGGAACGAAAAACTGTTTTTT. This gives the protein CASSLSGHGGNEKLFF. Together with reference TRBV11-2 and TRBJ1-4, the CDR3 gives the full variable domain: EAGVAQSPRYKIIEKRQSVAFWCNPISGHATLYWYQQILGQGPKLLIQFQNNGVVDDSQLPKDRFSAERLKGVDSTLKIQPAKLEDSAVYLCASSLSGHGGNEKLFFGSGTQLSVL.

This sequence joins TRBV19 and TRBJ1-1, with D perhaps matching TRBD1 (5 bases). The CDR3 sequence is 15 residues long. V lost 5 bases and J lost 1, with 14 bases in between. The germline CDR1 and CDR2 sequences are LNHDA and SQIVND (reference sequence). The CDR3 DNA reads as TGTGCCAGTAGTCTAATGGCAGGGCGGAACACTGAAGCTTTCTTT. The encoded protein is CASSLMAGRNTEAFF.

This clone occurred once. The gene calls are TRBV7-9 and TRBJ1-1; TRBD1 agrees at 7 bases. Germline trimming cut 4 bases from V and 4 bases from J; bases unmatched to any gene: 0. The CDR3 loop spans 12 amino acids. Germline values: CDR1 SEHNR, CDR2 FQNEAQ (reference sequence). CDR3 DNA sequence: TGTGCCAGCAGCTGGGACAGCACTGAAGCTTTCTTT. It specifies CASSWDSTEAFF. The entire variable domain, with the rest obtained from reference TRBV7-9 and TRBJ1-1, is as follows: DTGVSQNPRHKITKRGQNVTFRCDPISEHNRLYWYRQTLGQGPEFLTYFQNEAQLEKSRLLSDRFSAERPKGSFSTLEIQRTEQGDSAMYLCASSWDSTEAFFGQGTRLTVV.

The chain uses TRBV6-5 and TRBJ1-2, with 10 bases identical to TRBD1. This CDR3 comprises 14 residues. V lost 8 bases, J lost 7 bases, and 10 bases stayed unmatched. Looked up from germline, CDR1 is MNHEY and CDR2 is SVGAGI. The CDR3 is CASYPTGTGAGYTF. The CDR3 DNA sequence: TGTGCCAGCTATCCCACCGGGACAGGGGCTGGCTACACCTTC.

The CDR3 spells CASSYSRQGASEQYF. As DNA, the CDR3 is TGTGCCAGCAGTTACTCCCGACAGGGGGCGAGCGAGCAGTACTTC. V usage is TRBV6-5 and J usage is TRBJ2-7, with TRBD1 matching over 10 bases. CDR1 and CDR2 (germline): MNHEY, SVGAGI. Trimming took 0 bases from V and 6 from J; bases not matched to a gene: 5. The CDR3 is made up of 15 amino acids.

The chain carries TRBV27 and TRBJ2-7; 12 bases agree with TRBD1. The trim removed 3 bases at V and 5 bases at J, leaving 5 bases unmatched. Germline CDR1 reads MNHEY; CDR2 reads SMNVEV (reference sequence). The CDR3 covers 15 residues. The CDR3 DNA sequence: TGTGCCAGCAGTTTGGGACAGGGGGCTCTCCACGAGCAGTACTTC. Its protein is CASSLGQGALHEQYF.

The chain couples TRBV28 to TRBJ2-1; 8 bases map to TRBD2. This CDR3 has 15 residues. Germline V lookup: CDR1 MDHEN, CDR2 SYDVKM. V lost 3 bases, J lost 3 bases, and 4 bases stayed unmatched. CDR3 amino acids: CASSFLAGLYNEQFF. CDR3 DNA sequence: TGTGCCAGCAGTTTCCTAGCGGGCCTCTACAATGAGCAGTTCTTC.

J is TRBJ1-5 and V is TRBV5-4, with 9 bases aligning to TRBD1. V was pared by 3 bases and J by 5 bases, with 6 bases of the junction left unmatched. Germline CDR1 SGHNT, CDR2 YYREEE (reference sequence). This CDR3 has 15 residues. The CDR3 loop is CASSSGTGRDQPQHF. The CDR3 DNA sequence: TGTGCCAGCAGCTCCGGGACAGGGAGAGATCAGCCCCAGCATTTT.

The CDR3 loop is CASVRGSSGNTIYF. CDR3 in DNA: TGTGCCTCGGTGAGGGGGTCGTCTGGAAACACCATATATTTT. The chain combines TRBV10-3 with TRBJ1-3; D may be TRBD1 (6 bases). Between the trimmed V and J ends, which lost 11 bases and 1 base, there was a span of 15 bases. Germline assignment: CDR1 ENHRY and CDR2 SYGVKD. This CDR3 is 14 amino acids long.

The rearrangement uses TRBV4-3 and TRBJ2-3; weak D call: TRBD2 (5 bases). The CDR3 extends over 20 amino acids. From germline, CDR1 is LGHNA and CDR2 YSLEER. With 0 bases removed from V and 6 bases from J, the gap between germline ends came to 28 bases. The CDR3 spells CASSQEWLAGSWPPGDTQYF. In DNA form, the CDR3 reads TGCGCCAGCAGCCAAGAATGGCTAGCAGGCTCGTGGCCCCCTGGGGATACGCAGTATTTT.

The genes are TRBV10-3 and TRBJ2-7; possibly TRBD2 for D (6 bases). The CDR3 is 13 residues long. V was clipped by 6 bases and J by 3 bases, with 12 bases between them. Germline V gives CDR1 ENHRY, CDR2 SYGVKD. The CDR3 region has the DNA TGTGCCATCAGCCTAGCGCCCAGCTACGAGCAGTACTTC. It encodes CAISLAPSYEQYF.

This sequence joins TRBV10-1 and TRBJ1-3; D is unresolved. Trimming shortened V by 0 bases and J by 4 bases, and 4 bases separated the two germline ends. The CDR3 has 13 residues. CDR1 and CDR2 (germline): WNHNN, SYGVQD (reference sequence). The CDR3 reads CASSESLGNTIYF. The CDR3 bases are TGCGCCAGCAGTGAGTCGTTAGGAAACACCATATATTTT.

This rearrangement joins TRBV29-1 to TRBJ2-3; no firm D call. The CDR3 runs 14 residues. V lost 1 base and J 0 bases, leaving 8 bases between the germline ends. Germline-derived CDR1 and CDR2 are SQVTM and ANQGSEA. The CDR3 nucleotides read TGCAGCGTTGAAGTGGGCCAAAGCACAGATACGCAGTATTTT. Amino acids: CSVEVGQSTDTQYF.

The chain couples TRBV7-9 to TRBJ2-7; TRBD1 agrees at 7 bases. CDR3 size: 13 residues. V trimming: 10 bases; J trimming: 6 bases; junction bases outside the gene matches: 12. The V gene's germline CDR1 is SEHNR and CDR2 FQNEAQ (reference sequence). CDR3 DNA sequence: TGTGCCATCCCCGGGACAGTTCCTGGCGAGCAGTACTTC. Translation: CAIPGTVPGEQYF.

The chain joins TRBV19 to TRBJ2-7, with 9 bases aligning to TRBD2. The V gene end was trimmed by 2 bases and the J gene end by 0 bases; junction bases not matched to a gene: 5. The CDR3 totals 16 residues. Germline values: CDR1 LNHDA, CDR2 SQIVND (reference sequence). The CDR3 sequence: CASSIQGSGGSYEQYF. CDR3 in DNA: TGTGCCAGTAGTATACAAGGTAGCGGGGGCTCCTACGAGCAGTACTTC.

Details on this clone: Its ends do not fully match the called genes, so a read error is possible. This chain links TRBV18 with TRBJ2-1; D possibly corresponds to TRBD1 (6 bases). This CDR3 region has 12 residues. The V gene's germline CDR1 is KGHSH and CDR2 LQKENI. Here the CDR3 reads CASSPQDRTFIF. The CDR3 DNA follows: TGTGCCAGCTCACCACAGGACAGAACGTTCATCTTC.

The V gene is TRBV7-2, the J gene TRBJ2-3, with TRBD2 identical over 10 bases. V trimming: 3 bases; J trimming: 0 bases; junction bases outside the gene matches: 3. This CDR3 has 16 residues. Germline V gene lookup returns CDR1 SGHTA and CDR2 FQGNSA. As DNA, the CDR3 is TGTGCCAGCAGCTTTACTAGCGGGGCTAGCACAGATACGCAGTATTTT. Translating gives CASSFTSGASTDTQYF.

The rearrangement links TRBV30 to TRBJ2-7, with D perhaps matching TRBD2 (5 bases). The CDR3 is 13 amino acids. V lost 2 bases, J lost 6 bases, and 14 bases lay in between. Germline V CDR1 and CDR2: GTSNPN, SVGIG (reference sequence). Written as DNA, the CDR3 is TGTGCCTGGAGTCCTTCTAGCTCTAGCGAGCAGTACTTC. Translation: CAWSPSSSSEQYF.

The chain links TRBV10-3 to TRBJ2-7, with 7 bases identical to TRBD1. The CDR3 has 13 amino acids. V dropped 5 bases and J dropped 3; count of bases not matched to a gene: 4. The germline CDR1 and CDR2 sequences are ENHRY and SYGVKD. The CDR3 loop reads CAISSRDSYEQYF. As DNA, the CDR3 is TGTGCCATCAGTAGCCGGGACAGCTACGAGCAGTACTTC.

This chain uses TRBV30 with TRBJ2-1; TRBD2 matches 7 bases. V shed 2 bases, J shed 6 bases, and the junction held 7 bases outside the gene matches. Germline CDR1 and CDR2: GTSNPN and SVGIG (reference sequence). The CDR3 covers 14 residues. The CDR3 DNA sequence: TGTGCCTGGAGTATGGGAGGGCTCTTCAATGAGCAGTTCTTC. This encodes CAWSMGGLFNEQFF.

This CDR3 is CASSYSSRVYNEQFF. For the CDR3, the DNA is TGTGCCAGCAGTTACTCGTCCAGGGTATACAATGAGCAGTTCTTC. J is TRBJ2-1 and V is TRBV6-5; a weak D match, TRBD1 (5 bases). Trimming pared 0 bases from V and 4 bases from J, leaving 10 bases between. This CDR3 region has 15 residues. Germline V gene data show CDR1 as MNHEY and CDR2 as SVGAGI.

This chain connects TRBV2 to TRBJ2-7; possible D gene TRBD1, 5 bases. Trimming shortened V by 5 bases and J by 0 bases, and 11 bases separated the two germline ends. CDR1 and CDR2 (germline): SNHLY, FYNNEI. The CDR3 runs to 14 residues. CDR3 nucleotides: TGTGCCAGCAGTAAGACAGAGAGCTCCTACGAGCAGTACTTC. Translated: CASSKTESSYEQYF.

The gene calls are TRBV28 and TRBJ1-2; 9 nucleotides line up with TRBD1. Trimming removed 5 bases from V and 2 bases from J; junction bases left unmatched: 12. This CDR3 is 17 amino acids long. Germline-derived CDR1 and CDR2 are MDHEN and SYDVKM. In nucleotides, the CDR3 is TGTGCCAGCAGTCCCAAGGGACAGGGAAGTATCAACTATGGCTACACCTTC. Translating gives CASSPKGQGSINYGYTF.

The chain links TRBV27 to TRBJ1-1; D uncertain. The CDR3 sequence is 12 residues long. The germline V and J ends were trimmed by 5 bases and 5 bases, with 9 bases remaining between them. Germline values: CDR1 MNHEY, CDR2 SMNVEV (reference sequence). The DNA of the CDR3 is TGTGCCAGCAGTAGTTCGCAGACTGAAGCTTTCTTT. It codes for CASSSSQTEAFF.

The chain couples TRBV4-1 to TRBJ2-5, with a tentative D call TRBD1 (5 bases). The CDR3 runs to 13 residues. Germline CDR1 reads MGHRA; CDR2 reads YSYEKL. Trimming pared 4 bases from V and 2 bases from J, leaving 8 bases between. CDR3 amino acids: CASSRGSQETQYF. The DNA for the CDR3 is TGCGCCAGCAGCCGGGGCAGTCAAGAGACCCAGTACTTC.

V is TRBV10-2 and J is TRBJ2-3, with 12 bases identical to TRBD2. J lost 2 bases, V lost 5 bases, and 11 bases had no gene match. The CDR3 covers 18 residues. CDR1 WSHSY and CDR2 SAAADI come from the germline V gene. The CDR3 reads CASSRTSGARYTTDTQYF. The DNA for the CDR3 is TGCGCCAGCAGTCGGACTAGCGGGGCTCGATATACCACAGATACGCAGTATTTT.

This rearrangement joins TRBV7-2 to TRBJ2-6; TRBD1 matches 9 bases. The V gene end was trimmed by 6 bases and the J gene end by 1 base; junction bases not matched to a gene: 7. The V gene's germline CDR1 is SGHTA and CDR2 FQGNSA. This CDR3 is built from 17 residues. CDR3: CASSPGTGLSGANVLTF. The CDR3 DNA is TGTGCCAGCAGTCCCGGGACAGGGCTGTCTGGGGCCAACGTCCTGACTTTC.

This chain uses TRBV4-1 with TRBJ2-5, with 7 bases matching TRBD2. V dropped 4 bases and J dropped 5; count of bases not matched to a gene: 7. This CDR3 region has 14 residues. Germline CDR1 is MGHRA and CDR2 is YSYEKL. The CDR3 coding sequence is TGCGCCAGCAGCCCGCGGGAGAAGAGGGAGACCCAGTACTTC. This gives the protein CASSPREKRETQYF.